Sequencing of this T cell receptor (beta chain) was carried out in a study of blood T cells in healthy people across ages. Alongside a J-beta primer mix, a sample-barcoded 5' primer served in a second PCR lasting about 6 to 11 cycles. TCRdb itself ran the 5' RACE reads through MiXCR, one entry per CDR3 protein. The table lists hundreds of thousands of distinct CDR3 sequences, approximately 53% of them singletons, with more than 25% in the top ten. Per sample, extraction of total RNA gave at least 5.5 micrograms in every case. V lost 0 bases and J lost 2, with 10 bases in between. Looked up from germline, CDR1 is SGDLS and CDR2 is YYNGEE. The CDR3 spans 15 residues. This clonotype was seen a handful of times.

This receptor was obtained from a man in his forties in good health. Material: blood. The chain links TRBV9 to TRBJ2-3; D may correspond to TRBD1 or TRBD2 (5 bases each). The CDR3 region has the DNA TGTGCCAGCAGCGTAGGACTGGGGACCACAGATACGCAGTATTTT. It encodes CASSVGLGTTDTQYF.